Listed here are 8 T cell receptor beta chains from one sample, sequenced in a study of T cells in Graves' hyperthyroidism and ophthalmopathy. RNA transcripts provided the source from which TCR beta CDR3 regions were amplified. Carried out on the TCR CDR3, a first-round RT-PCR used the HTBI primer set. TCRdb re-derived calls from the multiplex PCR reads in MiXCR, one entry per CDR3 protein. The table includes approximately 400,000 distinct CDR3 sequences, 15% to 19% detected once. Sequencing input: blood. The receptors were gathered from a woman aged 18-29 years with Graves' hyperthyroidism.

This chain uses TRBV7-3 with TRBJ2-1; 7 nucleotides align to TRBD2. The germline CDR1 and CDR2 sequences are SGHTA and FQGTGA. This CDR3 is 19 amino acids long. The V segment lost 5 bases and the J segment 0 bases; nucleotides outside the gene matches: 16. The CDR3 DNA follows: TGTGCCAGCAGCCCCAGAGGGGTCCGGGGGGTTCACTCCTACAATGAGCAGTTCTTC. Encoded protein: CASSPRGVRGVHSYNEQFF.

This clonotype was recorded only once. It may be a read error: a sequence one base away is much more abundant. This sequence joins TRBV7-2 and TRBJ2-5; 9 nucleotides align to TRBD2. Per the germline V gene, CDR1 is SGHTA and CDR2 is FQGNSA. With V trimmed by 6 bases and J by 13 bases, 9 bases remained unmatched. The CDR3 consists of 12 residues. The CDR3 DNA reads TGTGCCAGCAGTACGGCGGGGGGGGCGGGGTACTTC. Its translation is CASSTAGGAGYF.

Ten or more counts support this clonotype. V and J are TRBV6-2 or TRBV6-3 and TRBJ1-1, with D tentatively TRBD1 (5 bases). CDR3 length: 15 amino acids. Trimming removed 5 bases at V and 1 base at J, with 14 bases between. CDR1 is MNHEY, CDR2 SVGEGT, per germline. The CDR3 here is CASSHPGPRNTEAFF. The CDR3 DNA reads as TGTGCCAGCAGTCACCCGGGACCGAGGAACACTGAAGCTTTCTTT.

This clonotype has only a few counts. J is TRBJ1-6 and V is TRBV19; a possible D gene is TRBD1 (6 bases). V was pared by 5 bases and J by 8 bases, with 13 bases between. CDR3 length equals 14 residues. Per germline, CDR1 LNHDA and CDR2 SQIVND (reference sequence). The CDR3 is CASSQGQFHSPLHF. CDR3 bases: TGTGCCAGTAGTCAAGGACAGTTTCATTCACCCCTCCACTTT.

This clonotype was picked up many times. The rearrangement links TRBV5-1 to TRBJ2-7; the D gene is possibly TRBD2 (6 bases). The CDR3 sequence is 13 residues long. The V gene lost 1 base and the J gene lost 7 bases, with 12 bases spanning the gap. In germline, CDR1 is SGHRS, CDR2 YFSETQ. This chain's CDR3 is CASSLTAREEQYF. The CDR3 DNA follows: TGCGCCAGCAGCTTGACTGCCCGGGAGGAGCAGTACTTC.

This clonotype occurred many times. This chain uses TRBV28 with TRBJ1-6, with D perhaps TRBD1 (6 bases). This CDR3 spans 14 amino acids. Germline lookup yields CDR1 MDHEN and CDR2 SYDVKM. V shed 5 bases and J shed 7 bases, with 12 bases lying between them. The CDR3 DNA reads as TGTGCCAGCAGTCCACAGGGAGCGAATTCACCCCTCCACTTT. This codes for CASSPQGANSPLHF.

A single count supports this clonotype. CDR3 bases: TGTGCCAGCAGTTCCAGCCGGATGAAGGGGACCCAGTACTTC. Its translation: CASSSSRMKGTQYF. This sequence joins TRBV27 and TRBJ2-5; no clear D gene. Trimming pared 4 bases from V and 7 bases from J, leaving 16 bases between. Germline V gene lookup returns CDR1 MNHEY and CDR2 SMNVEV (reference sequence). The CDR3 extends over 14 amino acids.

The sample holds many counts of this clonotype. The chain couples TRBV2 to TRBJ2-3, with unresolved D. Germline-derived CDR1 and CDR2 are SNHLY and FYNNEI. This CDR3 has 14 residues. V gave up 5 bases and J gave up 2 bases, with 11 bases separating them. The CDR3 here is CASSPLGATDTQYF. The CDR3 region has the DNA TGTGCCAGCAGTCCTCTGGGTGCCACAGATACGCAGTATTTT.